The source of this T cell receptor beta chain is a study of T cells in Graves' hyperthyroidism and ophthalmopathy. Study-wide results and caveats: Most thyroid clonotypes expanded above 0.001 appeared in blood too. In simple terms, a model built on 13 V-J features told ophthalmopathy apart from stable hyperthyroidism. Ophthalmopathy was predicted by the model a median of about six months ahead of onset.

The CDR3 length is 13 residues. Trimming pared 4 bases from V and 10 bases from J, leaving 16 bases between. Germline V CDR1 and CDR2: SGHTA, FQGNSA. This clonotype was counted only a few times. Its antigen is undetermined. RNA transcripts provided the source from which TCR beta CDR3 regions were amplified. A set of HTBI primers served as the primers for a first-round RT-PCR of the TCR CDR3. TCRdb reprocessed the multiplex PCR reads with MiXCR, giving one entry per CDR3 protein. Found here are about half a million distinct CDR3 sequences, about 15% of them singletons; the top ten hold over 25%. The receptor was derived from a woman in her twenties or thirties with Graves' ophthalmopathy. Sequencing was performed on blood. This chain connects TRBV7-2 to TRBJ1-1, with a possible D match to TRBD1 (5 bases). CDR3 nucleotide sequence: TGTGCCAGCAGCTACCCGACTGTGCAGGGAGCTTTCTTT. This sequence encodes CASSYPTVQGAFF.